This T cell receptor (beta chain) is drawn from a study of T cell repertoires in cytomegalovirus infection. As for the study in general: Carrying CMV and the relevant HLA type showed in public TCR beta signatures. The study, taken as a whole, reports: Dominant in the ex vivo response were TCR beta clonotypes restricted by HLA-C and specific for CMV.

TCRdb ran MiXCR on the reads and lists one entry per CDR3 protein. The sample has 200,000 to 250,000 distinct CDR3 sequences, 22% seen once; the top ten hold roughly 18%. Worth noting for this clonotype: Its target is unknown. With a much larger clone just one base away, this may be a read error.

There are 15 residues in the CDR3. Germline lookup yields CDR1 SGHVS and CDR2 FNYEAQ. The chain uses TRBV7-6 and TRBJ2-2; TRBD1 aligns across 7 bases. Sequences were obtained from CD8+ T cells from PBMCs. This TCR was recovered from a human donor in good health (CMV status not recorded). Some clones in this sample may be carry-over from other donors' samples. The CDR3 protein is CASSSGQVSTRELFF. CDR3 bases: TGTGCCAGCAGCTCAGGACAGGTGTCCACCAGGGAGCTGTTTTTT.